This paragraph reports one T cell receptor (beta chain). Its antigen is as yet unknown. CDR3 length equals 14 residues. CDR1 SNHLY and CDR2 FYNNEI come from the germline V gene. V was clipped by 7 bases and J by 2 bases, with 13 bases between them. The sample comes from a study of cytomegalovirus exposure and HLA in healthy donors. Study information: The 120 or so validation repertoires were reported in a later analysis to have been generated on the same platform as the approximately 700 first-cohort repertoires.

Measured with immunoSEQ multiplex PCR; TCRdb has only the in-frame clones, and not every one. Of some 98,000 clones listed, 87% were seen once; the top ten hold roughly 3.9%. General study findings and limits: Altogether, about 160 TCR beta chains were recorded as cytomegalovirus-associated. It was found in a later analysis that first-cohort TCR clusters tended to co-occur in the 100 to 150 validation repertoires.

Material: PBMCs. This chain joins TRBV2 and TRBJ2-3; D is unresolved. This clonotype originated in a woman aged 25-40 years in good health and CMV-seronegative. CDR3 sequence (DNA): TGTGCCAGCAAGGTGACGGGTTTCACAGATACGCAGTATTTT. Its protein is CASKVTGFTDTQYF. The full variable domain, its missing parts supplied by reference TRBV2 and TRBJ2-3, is EPEVTQTPSHQVTQMGQEVILRCVPISNHLYFYWYRQILGQKVEFLVSFYNNEISEKSEIFDDQFSVERPDGSNFTLKIRSTKLEDSAMYFCASKVTGFTDTQYFGPGTRLTVL.